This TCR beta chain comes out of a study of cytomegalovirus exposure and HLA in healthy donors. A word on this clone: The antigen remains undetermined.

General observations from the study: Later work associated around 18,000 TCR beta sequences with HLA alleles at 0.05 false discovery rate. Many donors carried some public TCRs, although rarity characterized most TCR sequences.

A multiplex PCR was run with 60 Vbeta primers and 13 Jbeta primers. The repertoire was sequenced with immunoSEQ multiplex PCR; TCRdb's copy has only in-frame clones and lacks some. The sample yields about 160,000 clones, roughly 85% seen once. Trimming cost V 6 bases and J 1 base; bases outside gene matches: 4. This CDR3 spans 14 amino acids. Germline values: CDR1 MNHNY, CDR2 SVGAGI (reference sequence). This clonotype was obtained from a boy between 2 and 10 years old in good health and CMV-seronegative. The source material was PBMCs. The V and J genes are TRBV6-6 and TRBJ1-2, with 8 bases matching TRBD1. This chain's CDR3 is CASRKGQVNYGYTF. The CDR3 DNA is TGTGCCAGCAGGAAGGGACAGGTTAACTATGGCTACACCTTC.